These 9 T cell receptor beta chains share one sample of origin, sequenced in a study of regulatory T cells in long-lasting Graves disease. The time point: persistent/refractory GD, antithyroid drugs over 5 years with positive TRAb. Generation of the TCR library employed RNA extracted from PBMCs. For TCR beta, libraries came from iRepertoire HTBI primers and Arm-PCR of CDR3 regions. MiXCR, applied by TCRdb to the multiplex PCR reads, yields one record per CDR3 protein. The table has fewer than 600,000 distinct CDR3 sequences, approximately 23% seen once. Specimen: peripheral blood mononuclear cells (PBMCs), collected when the disease was refractory, from a patient treated with antithyroid drugs. These receptors came from a female donor with Graves disease.

The chain recombines TRBV20-1 with TRBJ2-7; tentative D call: TRBD1 (6 bases). Germline CDR1 DFQATT, CDR2 SNEGSKA (reference sequence). This CDR3 is built from 13 residues. Trimming cost V 6 bases and J 3 bases, with 15 bases left between them. CDR3 region: CSAKQQGFYEQYF. CDR3 nucleotide sequence: TGCAGTGCCAAACAACAGGGTTTCTACGAGCAGTACTTC.

This clonotype was recorded many times. The CDR3 sequence: CSARLGGEAFF. CDR3 bases: TGCAGTGCTAGGCTAGGGGGTGAAGCTTTCTTT. This chain links TRBV20-1 with TRBJ1-1; weak D call: TRBD1 (6 bases). Trimming shortened V by 3 bases and J by 7 bases, and 9 bases separated the two germline ends. Per germline, CDR1 DFQATT and CDR2 SNEGSKA (reference sequence). This CDR3 comprises 11 residues.

This clonotype appeared a few times. The chain uses TRBV12-5 and TRBJ1-1; D ambiguous. The V gene's germline CDR1 is LGHNT and CDR2 FRNRAP. CDR3 length equals 16 residues. With 6 bases removed from V and 2 bases from J, the gap between germline ends came to 19 bases. The CDR3 sequence: CASGQATVVFNTEAFF. DNA for the CDR3: TGTGCTAGTGGCCAGGCGACGGTAGTCTTTAACACTGAAGCTTTCTTT.

The chain is built from TRBV6-2 or TRBV6-3 and TRBJ2-7; perhaps TRBD2 as D (5 bases). The length of the CDR3 is 16 residues. Trimming took off 2 bases at V and 6 bases at J, with 20 bases between the two ends. Germline V gene data show CDR1 as MNHEY and CDR2 as SVGEGT. CDR3 DNA: TGTGCCAGCAGTTACCCCCACCCGACTACCTACTGCGAGCAGTACTTC. This codes for CASSYPHPTTYCEQYF.

A few counts support this clonotype. The V and J genes are TRBV7-8 and TRBJ2-7; 12 bases match TRBD2. This CDR3 comprises 16 residues. With 4 bases clipped from V and 1 base from J, the junction kept 5 bases outside the gene matches. Per the germline V gene, CDR1 is SGHVS and CDR2 is FQNEAQ. CDR3: CASSSELAGGSYEQYF. DNA of the CDR3: TGTGCCAGCAGCTCCGAACTAGCGGGGGGATCCTACGAGCAGTACTTC. The full variable domain, rest sourced from reference TRBV7-8 and TRBJ2-7, is GAGVSQSPRYKVAKRGQDVALRCDPISGHVSLFWYQQALGQGPEFLTYFQNEAQLDKSGLPSDRFFAERPEGSVSTLKIQRTQQEDSAVYLCASSSELAGGSYEQYFGPGTRLTVT.

The chain uses TRBV18 and TRBJ1-6, with 11 nucleotides matching TRBD1. The V gene end was trimmed by 4 bases and the J gene end by 10 bases; junction bases not matched to a gene: 9. The CDR3 sequence is 16 residues long. Germline CDR1 and CDR2: KGHSH and LQKENI. CDR3 DNA: TGTGCCAGCTCACAAATTGGGACAGGGGGTAGATCACCCCTCCACTTT. Amino acids: CASSQIGTGGRSPLHF.

The chain combines TRBV9 with TRBJ2-7, with D tentatively TRBD1 (5 bases). V lost 0 bases and J lost 0, with 10 bases in between. The CDR3 runs to 15 residues. The germline CDR1 and CDR2 sequences are SGDLS and YYNGEE. In DNA form, the CDR3 reads TGTGCCAGCAGCGTAGGGACACTCACCTCCTACGAGCAGTACTTC. Residues: CASSVGTLTSYEQYF. The full variable domain, with the rest looked up from reference TRBV9 and TRBJ2-7, is DSGVTQTPKHLITATGQRVTLRCSPRSGDLSVYWYQQSLDQGLQFLIQYYNGEERAKGNILERFSAQQFPDLHSELNLSSLELGDSALYFCASSVGTLTSYEQYFGPGTRLTVT.

A few counts support this clonotype. The chain recombines TRBV7-2 with TRBJ2-3, with 9 bases matching TRBD2. V was clipped by 1 base and J by 4 bases; unmatched bases: 0. CDR3 length equals 14 residues. Germline V lookup: CDR1 SGHTA, CDR2 FQGNSA. The CDR3 loop reads CASSLVAGADTQYF. The CDR3 DNA follows: TGTGCCAGCAGCTTAGTAGCGGGGGCAGATACGCAGTATTTT.

The V gene is TRBV7-2, the J gene TRBJ1-5; tentative D call: TRBD1 (6 bases). The CDR3 spans 15 residues. The germline V gene has CDR1 SGHTA and CDR2 FQGNSA. Trimming stripped 1 base from V and 3 bases from J, with 10 bases between. This CDR3 is CASSLGQALNQPQHF. The CDR3 bases are TGTGCCAGCAGCTTAGGACAGGCCCTCAATCAGCCCCAGCATTTT.